The 3 T cell receptor beta chains given below trace back to one sample, sequenced in a study of blood T cells in healthy people across ages. For the second PCR, which ran for about 7 to 11 cycles, a sample-barcoded 5' primer and a J-beta primer mix were used. MiXCR was run by TCRdb on the 5' RACE reads, yielding one entry per CDR3 protein. The sample consists of some 1.4 million distinct CDR3 sequences, 42% of them appearing once. The specimen was blood. These receptors were collected from a woman aged 18-30 years in good health.

CDR3 protein: CASSTSSSGPPNEQFF. DNA of the CDR3: TGTGCCAGCAGTACCTCCTCTAGCGGCCCCCCCAATGAGCAGTTCTTC. The chain combines TRBV28 with TRBJ2-1; TRBD2 aligns across 7 bases. The V segment lost 5 bases and the J segment 6 bases; nucleotides outside the gene matches: 13. Per the germline V gene, CDR1 is MDHEN and CDR2 is SYDVKM. This CDR3 region has 16 residues.

This clonotype was counted a few times. The chain combines TRBV11-2 with TRBJ2-4; D perhaps matches TRBD2 (5 bases). The CDR3 is 18 residues long. Trimming took 1 base from V and 0 from J, leaving 16 bases between them. Germline assignment: CDR1 SGHAT and CDR2 FQNNGV. The CDR3 sequence: CASSLVEGWDIAKNIQYF. The DNA of the CDR3 is TGTGCCAGCAGCTTAGTAGAGGGCTGGGATATAGCCAAAAACATTCAGTACTTC.

The chain has TRBV20-1 and TRBJ2-3; 7 bases line up with TRBD2. Trimming removed 1 base from V and 2 bases from J; junction bases left unmatched: 6. The CDR3 sequence is 15 residues long. The germline gives CDR1 DFQATT, CDR2 SNEGSKA (reference sequence). Here the CDR3 reads CSARVAGEYTDTQYF. DNA of the CDR3: TGCAGTGCTAGAGTGGCGGGGGAATACACAGATACGCAGTATTTT.